The source of this TCR beta chain is a study of T cell repertoires in cytomegalovirus infection. Background on the study: Through public TCR beta signatures, both CMV infection and matching HLA type were indicated. Study conclusions and caveats: The study identified carriers of CMV plus the relevant HLA from cumulative public TCR beta family frequency.

With regard to this clonotype: Antigen: not known.

The CDR3 covers 16 residues. CDR1 is SGHVS and CDR2 is FNYEAQ in the germline V gene. V was cut by 1 base and J by 0 bases, with 10 bases left in between. MiXCR, run by TCRdb on the reads, gives a single entry per CDR3 protein. The table has about 160,000 distinct CDR3 sequences, roughly 22% seen once. The source was CD8+ T cells from cultured PBMCs, collected from culture after CMV antigen stimulation. This chain connects TRBV7-6 to TRBJ1-5, with unresolved D. This TCR came from a human donor in good health (CMV status not recorded). Some clones in this sample may be carry-over from other donors' samples. Written as DNA, the CDR3 is TGTGCCAGCAGCTTAGGGGAGGAGGATAGCAATCAGCCCCAGCATTTT. As protein: CASSLGEEDSNQPQHF.